This record looks at one T cell receptor beta chain sequence and its context. Its specificity is unknown. Repertoires were generated with immunoSEQ multiplex PCR, while TCRdb's copy carries only in-frame clones and drops some. The table shows roughly 220,000 clones, with 75% to 95% occurring only once. The data derive from a study of cytomegalovirus exposure and HLA in healthy donors. Findings and caveats of the study: In vitro testing confirmed a few CMV-associated chains as specific for CMV antigens.

This CDR3 spans 14 amino acids. The junction had 6 bases not matched to a gene; V was cut back by 0 bases and J by 5 bases. The germline V gene has CDR1 SQVTM and CDR2 ANQGSEA. V usage is TRBV29-1 and J usage is TRBJ2-5; 7 bases line up with TRBD2. The sample comprised PBMCs. The TCR sequence derives from a woman aged 18-29 years in good health and CMV-seronegative. This CDR3 reads CSVEEGRARETQYF. The CDR3 nucleotides are TGCAGCGTTGAAGAGGGGAGGGCCAGGGAGACCCAGTACTTC. Combining the CDR3 with reference TRBV29-1 and TRBJ2-5 gives the whole variable domain SAVISQKPSRDICQRGTSLTIQCQVDSQVTMMFWYRQQPGQSLTLIATANQGSEATYESGFVIDKFPISRPNLTFSTLTVSNMSPEDSSIYLCSVEEGRARETQYFGPGTRLLVL.